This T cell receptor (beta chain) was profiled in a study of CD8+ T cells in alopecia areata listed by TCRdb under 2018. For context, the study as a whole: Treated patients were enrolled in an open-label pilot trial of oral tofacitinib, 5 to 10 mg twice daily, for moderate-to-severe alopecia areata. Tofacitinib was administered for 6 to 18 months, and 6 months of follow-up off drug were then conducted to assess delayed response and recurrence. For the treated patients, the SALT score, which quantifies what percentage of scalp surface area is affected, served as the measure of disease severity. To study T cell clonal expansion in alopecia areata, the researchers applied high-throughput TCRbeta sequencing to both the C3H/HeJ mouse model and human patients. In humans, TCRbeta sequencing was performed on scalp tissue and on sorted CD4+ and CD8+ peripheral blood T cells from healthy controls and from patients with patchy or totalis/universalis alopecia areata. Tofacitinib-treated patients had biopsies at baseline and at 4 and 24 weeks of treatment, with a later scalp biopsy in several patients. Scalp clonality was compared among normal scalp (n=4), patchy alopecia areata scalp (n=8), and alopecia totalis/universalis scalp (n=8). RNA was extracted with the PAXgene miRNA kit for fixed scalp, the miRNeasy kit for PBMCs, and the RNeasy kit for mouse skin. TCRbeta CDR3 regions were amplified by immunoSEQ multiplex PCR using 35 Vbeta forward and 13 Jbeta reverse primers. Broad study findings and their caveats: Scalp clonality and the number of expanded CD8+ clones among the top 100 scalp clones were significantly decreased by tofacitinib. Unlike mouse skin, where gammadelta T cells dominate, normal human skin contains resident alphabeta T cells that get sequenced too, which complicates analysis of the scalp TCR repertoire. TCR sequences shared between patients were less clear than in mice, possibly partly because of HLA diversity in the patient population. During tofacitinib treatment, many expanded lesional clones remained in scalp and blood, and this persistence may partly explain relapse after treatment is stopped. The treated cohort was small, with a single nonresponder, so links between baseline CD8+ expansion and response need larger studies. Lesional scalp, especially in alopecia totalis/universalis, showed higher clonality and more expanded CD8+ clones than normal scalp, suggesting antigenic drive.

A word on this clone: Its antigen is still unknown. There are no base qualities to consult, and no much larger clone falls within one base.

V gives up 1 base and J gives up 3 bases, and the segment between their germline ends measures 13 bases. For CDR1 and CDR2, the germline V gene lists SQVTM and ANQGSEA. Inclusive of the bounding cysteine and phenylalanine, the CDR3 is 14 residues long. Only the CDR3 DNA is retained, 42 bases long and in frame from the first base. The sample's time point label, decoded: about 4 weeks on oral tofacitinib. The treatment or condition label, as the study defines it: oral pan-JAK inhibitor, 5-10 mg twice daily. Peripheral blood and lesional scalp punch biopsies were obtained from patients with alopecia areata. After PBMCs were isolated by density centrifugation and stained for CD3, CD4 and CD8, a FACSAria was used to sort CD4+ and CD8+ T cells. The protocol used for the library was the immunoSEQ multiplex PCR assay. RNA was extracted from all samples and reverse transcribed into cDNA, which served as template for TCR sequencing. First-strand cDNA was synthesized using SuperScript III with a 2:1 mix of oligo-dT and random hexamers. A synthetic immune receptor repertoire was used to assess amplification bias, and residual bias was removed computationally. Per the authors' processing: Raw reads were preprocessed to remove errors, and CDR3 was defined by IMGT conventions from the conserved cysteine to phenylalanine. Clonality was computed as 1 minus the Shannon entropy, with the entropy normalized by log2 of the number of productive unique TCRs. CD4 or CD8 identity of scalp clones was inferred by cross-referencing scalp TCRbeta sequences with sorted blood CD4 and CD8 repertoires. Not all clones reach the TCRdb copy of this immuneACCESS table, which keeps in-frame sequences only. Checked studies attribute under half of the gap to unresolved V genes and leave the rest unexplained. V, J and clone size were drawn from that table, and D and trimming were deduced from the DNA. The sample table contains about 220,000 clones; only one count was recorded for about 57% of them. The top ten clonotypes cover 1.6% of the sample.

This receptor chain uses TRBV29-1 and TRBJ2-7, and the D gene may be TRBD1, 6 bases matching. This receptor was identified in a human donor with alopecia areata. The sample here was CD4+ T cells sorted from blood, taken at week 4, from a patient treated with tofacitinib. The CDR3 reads CSVEVTGKYYEQYF. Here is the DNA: TGCAGCGTTGAAGTTACAGGGAAATACTACGAGCAGTACTTC.